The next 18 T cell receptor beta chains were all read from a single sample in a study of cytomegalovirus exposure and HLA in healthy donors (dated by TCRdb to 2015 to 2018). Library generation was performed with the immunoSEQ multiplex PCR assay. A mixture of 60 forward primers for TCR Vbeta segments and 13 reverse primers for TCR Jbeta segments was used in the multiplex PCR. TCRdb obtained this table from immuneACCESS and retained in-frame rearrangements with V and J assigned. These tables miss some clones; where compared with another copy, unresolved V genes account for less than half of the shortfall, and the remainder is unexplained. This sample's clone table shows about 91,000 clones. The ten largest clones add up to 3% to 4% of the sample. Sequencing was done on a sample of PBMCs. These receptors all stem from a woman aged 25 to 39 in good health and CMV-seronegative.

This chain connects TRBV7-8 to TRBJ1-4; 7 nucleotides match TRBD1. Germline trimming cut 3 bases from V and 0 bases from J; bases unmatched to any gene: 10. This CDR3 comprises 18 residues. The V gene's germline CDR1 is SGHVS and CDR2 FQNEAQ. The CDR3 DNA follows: TGTGCCAGCAGCTTTGGGGCCGGGACAGCCGCAACTAATGAAAAACTGTTTTTT. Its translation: CASSFGAGTAATNEKLFF.

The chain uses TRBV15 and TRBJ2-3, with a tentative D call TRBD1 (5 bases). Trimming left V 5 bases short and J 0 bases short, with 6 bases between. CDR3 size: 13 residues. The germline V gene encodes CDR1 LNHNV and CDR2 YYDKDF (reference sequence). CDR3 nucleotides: TGTGCCACCAGCGACAGTAGCACAGATACGCAGTATTTT. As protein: CATSDSSTDTQYF.

For the CDR3, the DNA is TGTGCCAGCAGGAGCGGGAGTCACGGGGAGCTGTTTTTT. This sequence encodes CASRSGSHGELFF. This rearrangement joins TRBV28 to TRBJ2-2; 8 bases line up with TRBD2. V dropped 6 bases and J dropped 7; count of bases not matched to a gene: 4. In germline, CDR1 is MDHEN, CDR2 SYDVKM. The CDR3 is 13 amino acids. The full variable domain, in which reference TRBV28 and TRBJ2-2 provide the parts outside the CDR3, is DVKVTQSSRYLVKRTGEKVFLECVQDMDHENMFWYRQDPGLGLRLIYFSYDVKMKEKGDIPEGYSVSREKKERFSLILESASTNQTSMYLCASRSGSHGELFFGEGSRLTVL.

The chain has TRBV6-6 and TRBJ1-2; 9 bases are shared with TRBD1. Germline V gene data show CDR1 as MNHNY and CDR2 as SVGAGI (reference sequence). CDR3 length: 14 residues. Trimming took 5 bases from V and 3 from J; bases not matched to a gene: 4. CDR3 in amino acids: CASSTTGGDYGYTF. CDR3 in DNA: TGTGCCAGCAGTACAACAGGGGGCGACTATGGCTACACCTTC.

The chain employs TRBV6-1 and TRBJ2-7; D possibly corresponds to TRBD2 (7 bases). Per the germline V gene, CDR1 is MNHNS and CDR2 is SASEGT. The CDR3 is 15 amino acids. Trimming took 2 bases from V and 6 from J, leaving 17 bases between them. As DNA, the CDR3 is TGTGCCAGCAGTGAAAGGTTAGAGGGGGGGCGCGAGCAGTACTTC. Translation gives CASSERLEGGREQYF.

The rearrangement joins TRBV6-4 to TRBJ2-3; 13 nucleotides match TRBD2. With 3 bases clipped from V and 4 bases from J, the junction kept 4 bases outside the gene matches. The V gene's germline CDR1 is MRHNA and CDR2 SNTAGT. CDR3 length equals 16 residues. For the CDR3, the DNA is TGTGCCAGCAGTGAAACTAGCGGGGGGGCGGCAGATACGCAGTATTTT. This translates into CASSETSGGAADTQYF.

The CDR3 sequence: CASSETGEVYGYTF. The CDR3 region has the DNA TGTGCCAGCAGTGAGACAGGGGAAGTCTATGGCTACACCTTC. The chain links TRBV6-1 to TRBJ1-2; TRBD1 matches at 8 bases. V lost 3 bases, J lost 4 bases, and 4 bases stayed unmatched. This CDR3 has 14 residues. Germline CDR1 reads MNHNS; CDR2 reads SASEGT.

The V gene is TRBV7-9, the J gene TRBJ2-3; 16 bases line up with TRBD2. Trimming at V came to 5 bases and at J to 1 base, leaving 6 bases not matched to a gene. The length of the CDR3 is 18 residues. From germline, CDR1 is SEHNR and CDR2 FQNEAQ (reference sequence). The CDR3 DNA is TGTGCCAGCAGCGGGGGACTAGCGGGGGGGATTCGCACAGATACGCAGTATTTT. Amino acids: CASSGGLAGGIRTDTQYF.

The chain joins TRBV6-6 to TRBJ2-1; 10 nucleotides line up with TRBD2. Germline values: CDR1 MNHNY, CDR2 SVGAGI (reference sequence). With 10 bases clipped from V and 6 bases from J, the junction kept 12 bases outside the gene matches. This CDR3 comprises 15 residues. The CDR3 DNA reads TGTGCCACCTTTCCGGGACTAGCGCCTTCCAATGAGCAGTTCTTC. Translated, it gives CATFPGLAPSNEQFF.

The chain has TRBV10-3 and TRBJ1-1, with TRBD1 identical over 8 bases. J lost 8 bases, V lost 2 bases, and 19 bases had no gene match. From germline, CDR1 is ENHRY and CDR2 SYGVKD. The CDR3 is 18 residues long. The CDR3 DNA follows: TGTGCCATCAGTGAGACACGAGTGGAGGACAGGGTCGTCCTAGAAGCTTTCTTT. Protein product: CAISETRVEDRVVLEAFF.

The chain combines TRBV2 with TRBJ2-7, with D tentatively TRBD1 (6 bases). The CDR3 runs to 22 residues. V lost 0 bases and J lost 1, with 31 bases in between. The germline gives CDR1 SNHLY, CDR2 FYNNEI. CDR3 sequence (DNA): TGTGCCAGCAGTGAAGCGCGAAGCTTCGGACAGAAGGCGTCGCGGTATTCCTACGAGCAGTACTTC. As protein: CASSEARSFGQKASRYSYEQYF.

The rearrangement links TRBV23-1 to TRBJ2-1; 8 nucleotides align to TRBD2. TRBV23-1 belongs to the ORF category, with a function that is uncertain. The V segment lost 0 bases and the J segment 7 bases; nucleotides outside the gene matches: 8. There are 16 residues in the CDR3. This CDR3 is CASSQSPGRARNEQFF. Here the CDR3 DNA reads TGCGCCAGCAGTCAATCCCCCGGGAGGGCACGGAATGAGCAGTTCTTC.

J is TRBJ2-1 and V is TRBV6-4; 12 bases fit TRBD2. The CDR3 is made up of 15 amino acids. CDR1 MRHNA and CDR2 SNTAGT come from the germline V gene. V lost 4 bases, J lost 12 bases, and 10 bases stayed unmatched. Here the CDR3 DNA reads TGTGCCAGCAGTGTTGAGGCTAGCGGGGGGGCCCCGCAGTTCTTC. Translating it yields CASSVEASGGAPQFF.

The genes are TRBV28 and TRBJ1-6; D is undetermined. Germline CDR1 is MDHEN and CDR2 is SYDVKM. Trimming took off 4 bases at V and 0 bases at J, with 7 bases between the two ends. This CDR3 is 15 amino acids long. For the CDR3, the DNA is TGTGCCAGCAGTTACTGGAGCTCCTATAATTCACCCCTCCACTTT. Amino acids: CASSYWSSYNSPLHF.

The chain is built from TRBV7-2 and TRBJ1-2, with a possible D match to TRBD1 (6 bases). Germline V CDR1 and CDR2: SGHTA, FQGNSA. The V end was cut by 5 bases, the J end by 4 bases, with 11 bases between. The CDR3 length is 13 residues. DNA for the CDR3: TGTGCCAGCAGCCAAGACAGGACCTATGGCTACACCTTC. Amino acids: CASSQDRTYGYTF.

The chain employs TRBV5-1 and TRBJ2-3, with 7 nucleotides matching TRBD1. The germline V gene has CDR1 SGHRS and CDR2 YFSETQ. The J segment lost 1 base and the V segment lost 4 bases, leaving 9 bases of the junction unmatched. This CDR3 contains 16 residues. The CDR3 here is CASSLGTAEGTDTQYF. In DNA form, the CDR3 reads TGCGCCAGCAGCCTTGGGACAGCCGAGGGCACAGATACGCAGTATTTT.

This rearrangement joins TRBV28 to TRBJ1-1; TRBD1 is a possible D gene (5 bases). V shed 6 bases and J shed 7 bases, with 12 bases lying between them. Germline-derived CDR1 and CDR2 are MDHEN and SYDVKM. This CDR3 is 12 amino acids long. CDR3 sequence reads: CASRRQSIEAFF. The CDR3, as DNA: TGTGCCAGCAGAAGACAGTCGATTGAAGCTTTCTTT.

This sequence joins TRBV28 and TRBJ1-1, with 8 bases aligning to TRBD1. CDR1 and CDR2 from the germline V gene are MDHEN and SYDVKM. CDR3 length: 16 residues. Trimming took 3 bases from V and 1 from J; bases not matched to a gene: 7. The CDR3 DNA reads TGTGCCAGCAGTTTGTGGCAGGGGGCCGGGAACACTGAAGCTTTCTTT. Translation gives CASSLWQGAGNTEAFF.